The 29 T cell receptor beta chains below come from one sample, sequenced in a study of blood T cell repertoires in COVID-19. TCRdb keeps only in-frame clones here, not all; method: immunoSEQ multiplex PCR. Of over 80,000 clones in the sample, more than 90% were seen once. The sequencing input was peripheral blood. All receptors derive from a man aged 55 to 70 with acute or convalescent COVID-19.

The V and J genes are TRBV19 and TRBJ2-5; 10 positions agree with TRBD1. J lost 3 bases, V lost 3 bases, and 4 bases had no gene match. Per the germline V gene, CDR1 is LNHDA and CDR2 is SQIVND (reference sequence). This CDR3 region has 15 residues. The CDR3 protein is CASSITGTGEETQYF. The CDR3 nucleotides read TGTGCCAGTAGTATCACCGGGACAGGGGAAGAGACCCAGTACTTC.

The genes are TRBV28 and TRBJ1-2, with 9 nucleotides matching TRBD1. Looked up from germline, CDR1 is MDHEN and CDR2 is SYDVKM. CDR3 length: 17 amino acids. V trimming: 6 bases; J trimming: 4 bases; junction bases outside the gene matches: 15. This chain's CDR3 is CASRVPGQGILGYGYTF. The CDR3, as DNA: TGTGCCAGCAGGGTCCCAGGACAGGGGATTCTAGGCTATGGCTACACCTTC.

The chain couples TRBV2 to TRBJ2-6; the D is unclear. CDR3 length equals 15 residues. Trimming took 7 bases from V and 0 from J, leaving 10 bases between them. Per the germline V gene, CDR1 is SNHLY and CDR2 is FYNNEI. The CDR3 protein is CASTRLVSGANVLTF. DNA of the CDR3: TGTGCCAGCACCCGACTTGTCTCTGGGGCCAACGTCCTGACTTTC.

This clone was observed once. The chain carries TRBV5-6 and TRBJ2-3; 7 bases align to TRBD2. Germline CDR1 SGHDT, CDR2 YYEEEE. This CDR3 contains 17 residues. V lost 4 bases, J lost 3 bases, and 14 bases stayed unmatched. The CDR3 coding sequence is TGTGCCAGCAGCCGAAACGGACTAGATTTGGGTACAGATACGCAGTATTTT. Translating gives CASSRNGLDLGTDTQYF.

The chain combines TRBV11-1 with TRBJ2-3; TRBD2 might be the D (7 bases). This CDR3 is 15 amino acids long. The germline gives CDR1 SGHAT, CDR2 FQDESV (reference sequence). The V end was cut by 5 bases, the J end by 1 base, with 13 bases between. DNA for the CDR3: TGTGCCAGCAGCCCTGGGGGGGGGCGCACAGATACGCAGTATTTT. Translated: CASSPGGGRTDTQYF.

The rearrangement uses TRBV12-5 and TRBJ2-1, with 9 nucleotides matching TRBD1. The CDR3 spans 15 residues. Germline V lookup: CDR1 LGHNT, CDR2 FRNRAP. The trim removed 5 bases at V and 8 bases at J, leaving 10 bases unmatched. The CDR3 sequence is CASGRGQGGIDEQFF. The DNA of the CDR3 is TGTGCTAGTGGTCGGGGACAGGGTGGTATCGATGAGCAGTTCTTC.

The rearrangement joins TRBV6-6 to TRBJ1-4; 9 bases align to TRBD1. CDR1 is MNHNY, CDR2 SVGAGI, per germline (reference sequence). CDR3 size: 14 residues. J lost 9 bases, V lost 8 bases, and 10 bases had no gene match. CDR3 loop: CASQTGQGEKKLFF. CDR3 coding DNA: TGTGCCAGCCAGACGGGACAGGGCGAGAAAAAACTGTTTTTT.

V usage is TRBV5-6 and J usage is TRBJ2-5; weak D call: TRBD2 (6 bases). Germline assignment: CDR1 SGHDT and CDR2 YYEEEE. V was clipped by 4 bases and J by 5 bases, with 18 bases between them. This CDR3 has 15 residues. The CDR3, as DNA: TGTGCCAGCAGCATTAAATCGGGACTGCGGGAGACCCAGTACTTC. Its translation is CASSIKSGLRETQYF.

This clone was picked up a small number of times. The gene calls are TRBV6-2 or TRBV6-3 and TRBJ2-5; 7 bases line up with TRBD2. J lost 5 bases, V lost 6 bases, and 6 bases had no gene match. CDR3 length: 13 residues. Germline lookup yields CDR1 MNHEY and CDR2 SVGEGT. The CDR3 sequence: CASSLAVGETQYF. In DNA, the CDR3 is TGTGCCAGCAGCCTAGCGGTTGGGGAGACCCAGTACTTC.

The chain couples TRBV4-2 to TRBJ1-5; D might be TRBD1 (5 bases). The CDR3 is made up of 14 amino acids. Germline V lookup: CDR1 LGHNA, CDR2 YNFKEQ. Between the trimmed V and J ends, which lost 0 bases and 6 bases, there was a span of 9 bases. The CDR3 loop reads CASSQDLGRQPQHF. DNA of the CDR3: TGTGCCAGCAGCCAAGATTTGGGGCGTCAGCCCCAGCATTTT.

This rearrangement joins TRBV4-1 to TRBJ2-1; D ambiguous. The V gene's germline CDR1 is MGHRA and CDR2 YSYEKL. Trimming cost V 4 bases and J 7 bases, with 14 bases left between them. The CDR3 totals 14 residues. This CDR3 reads CASSPTDLRNEQFF. DNA of the CDR3: TGCGCCAGCAGCCCCACCGACTTGCGGAATGAGCAGTTCTTC.

The chain employs TRBV7-3 and TRBJ2-3; TRBD1 might be the D (5 bases). This CDR3 is built from 12 residues. The germline V gene has CDR1 SGHTA and CDR2 FQGTGA. Trimming removed 3 bases at V and 5 bases at J, with 6 bases between. In DNA, the CDR3 is TGTGCCAGCAGCTTCACAGGAGATACGCAGTATTTT. The encoded protein is CASSFTGDTQYF.

This rearrangement joins TRBV11-2 to TRBJ2-1; possibly TRBD2 for D (5 bases). The V end was cut by 0 bases, the J end by 4 bases, with 10 bases between. The CDR3 has 15 residues. Germline V gene data show CDR1 as SGHAT and CDR2 as FQNNGV. CDR3 coding DNA: TGTGCCAGCAGCTTAGATACTGGGAGTTACAATGAGCAGTTCTTC. Amino acid sequence: CASSLDTGSYNEQFF.

This rearrangement joins TRBV19 to TRBJ1-1; 8 nucleotides line up with TRBD1. V was clipped by 0 bases and J by 11 bases; unmatched bases: 5. CDR1 is LNHDA, CDR2 SQIVND, per germline (reference sequence). CDR3 size: 13 residues. The CDR3 sequence: CASSIDLTGEAFF. The CDR3 nucleotides read TGTGCCAGTAGTATAGATCTGACAGGGGAGGCTTTCTTT.

V usage is TRBV10-3 and J usage is TRBJ2-5; 11 bases match TRBD2. This CDR3 spans 16 amino acids. V shed 6 bases and J 2 bases; nucleotides not matched to a gene: 8. Germline V gene lookup returns CDR1 ENHRY and CDR2 SYGVKD. The CDR3 region is CAISGGLAGAQETQYF. The CDR3 nucleotides read TGTGCCATCAGCGGAGGACTAGCGGGCGCTCAAGAGACCCAGTACTTC.

The chain joins TRBV6-2 or TRBV6-3 to TRBJ2-7; no reliable D call. CDR3 length: 13 residues. The germline V and J ends were trimmed by 0 bases and 4 bases, with 7 bases remaining between them. Germline-derived CDR1 and CDR2 are MNHEY and SVGEGT. The CDR3 nucleotides read TGTGCCAGCAGTTACTCGATGACTTACGAGCAGTACTTC. Protein: CASSYSMTYEQYF.

The CDR3 loop reads CASSVGVFSGNTIYF. The CDR3 nucleotides are TGTGCCAGCAGCGTAGGTGTCTTCTCTGGAAACACCATATATTTT. V and J are TRBV9 and TRBJ1-3; D is ambiguous. Looked up from germline, CDR1 is SGDLS and CDR2 is YYNGEE. Trimming pared 0 bases from V and 0 bases from J, leaving 7 bases between. This CDR3 spans 15 amino acids.

The V call is TRBV16, the J call TRBJ1-5; D not resolved. V shed 4 bases and J shed 0 bases, with 10 bases lying between them. Germline assignment: CDR1 KGHSY and CDR2 FQNENV. The CDR3 totals 15 residues. The CDR3 nucleotides are TGTGCCAGCAGCCCCGACGGGGATAGCAATCAGCCCCAGCATTTT. Its protein product is CASSPDGDSNQPQHF.

J is TRBJ2-7 and V is TRBV7-2, with 10 positions matching TRBD2. CDR1 and CDR2 from the germline V gene are SGHTA and FQGNSA. The CDR3 is made up of 18 amino acids. V lost 2 bases and J lost 7; bases outside the gene matches: 17. The CDR3 DNA reads as TGTGCCAGCAGCTTAATGGCTAGCGGGGGAAATCTCTTGTGGGAGCAGTACTTC. Protein product: CASSLMASGGNLLWEQYF.

This clone was seen once. The rearrangement joins TRBV6-4 to TRBJ2-2; 8 positions agree with TRBD1. CDR1 and CDR2 from the germline V gene are MRHNA and SNTAGT. The CDR3 is 15 residues long. V trimming: 6 bases; J trimming: 7 bases; junction bases outside the gene matches: 10. CDR3 sequence: CASSAGQGDRGELFF. DNA for the CDR3: TGTGCCAGCAGCGCTGGACAGGGAGACCGCGGGGAGCTGTTTTTT.

This clone was observed once. This chain connects TRBV5-1 to TRBJ2-3; D remains unclear. CDR3 size: 14 residues. The V gene's germline CDR1 is SGHRS and CDR2 YFSETQ. V was trimmed by 1 base and J by 3 bases, leaving 9 bases between them. The DNA for the CDR3 is TGCGCCAGCAGCTTGATGGAGCCTACAGATACGCAGTATTTT. Protein: CASSLMEPTDTQYF. The full variable domain, with the rest looked up from reference TRBV5-1 and TRBJ2-3, is KAGVTQTPRYLIKTRGQQVTLSCSPISGHRSVSWYQQTPGQGLQFLFEYFSETQRNKGNFPGRFSGRQFSNSRSEMNVSTLELGDSALYLCASSLMEPTDTQYFGPGTRLTVL.

The chain recombines TRBV5-1 with TRBJ2-7; D is perhaps TRBD2 (6 bases). Trimming shortened V by 3 bases and J by 1 base, and 11 bases separated the two germline ends. CDR1 and CDR2 (germline): SGHRS, YFSETQ. The CDR3 loop spans 14 amino acids. In DNA form, the CDR3 reads TGCGCCAGCAGCTACGGGACTGATTCCTACGAGCAGTACTTC. It yields the protein CASSYGTDSYEQYF.

The chain carries TRBV19 and TRBJ2-3, with D maybe TRBD1 (5 bases). V was cut by 3 bases and J by 5 bases, with 12 bases left in between. The CDR3 length is 14 residues. In germline, CDR1 is LNHDA, CDR2 SQIVND (reference sequence). The CDR3, as DNA: TGTGCCAGTAGTATGGGGCCGGGTGGAGATACGCAGTATTTT. Its translation: CASSMGPGGDTQYF.

J is TRBJ2-5 and V is TRBV29-1, with D possibly matching TRBD1 (5 bases). CDR1 and CDR2 (germline): SQVTM, ANQGSEA. V was shortened by 4 bases and J by 1 base, with 7 bases between the two germline ends. The CDR3 is 12 residues long. The CDR3, as DNA: TGCAGCGTTGTGCAGGGCCAAGAGACCCAGTACTTC. This translates into CSVVQGQETQYF.

The chain has TRBV5-1 and TRBJ2-4; 7 bases fit TRBD1. The CDR3 length is 16 residues. The germline CDR1 and CDR2 sequences are SGHRS and YFSETQ. J was trimmed by 8 bases and V by 0 bases; bases with no gene match: 11. CDR3 coding DNA: TGCGCCAGCAGCTTGGCTATAGGGGGCGCGATAGACATTCAGTACTTC. It encodes CASSLAIGGAIDIQYF.

The J gene is TRBJ2-3, the V gene TRBV27; no clear D. Germline V gene data show CDR1 as MNHEY and CDR2 as SMNVEV (reference sequence). The CDR3 contains 15 residues. V was shortened by 6 bases and J by 0 bases, with 13 bases between the two germline ends. The CDR3 coding sequence is TGTGCCAGCAGCTCAAGCCACCCTAGCACAGATACGCAGTATTTT. It yields the protein CASSSSHPSTDTQYF.

This chain links TRBV19 with TRBJ2-7; TRBD2 matches at 7 bases. The CDR3 runs to 15 residues. V dropped 1 base and J dropped 4; count of bases not matched to a gene: 7. The germline CDR1 and CDR2 sequences are LNHDA and SQIVND (reference sequence). The CDR3 sequence is CASSIGQGGPYEQYF. CDR3 sequence (DNA): TGTGCCAGTAGTATAGGGCAGGGAGGGCCTTACGAGCAGTACTTC.

The V call is TRBV5-5, the J call TRBJ1-2; D gene unclear. V was shortened by 1 base and J by 2 bases, with 9 bases between the two germline ends. This CDR3 contains 14 residues. Germline V lookup: CDR1 SGHKS, CDR2 YYEKEE (reference sequence). CDR3 protein: CASSLWRGNYGYTF. The CDR3 nucleotides are TGTGCCAGCAGCTTGTGGCGGGGAAACTATGGCTACACCTTC.

This chain connects TRBV6-6 to TRBJ2-7, with D possibly TRBD2 on 6 matching bases. Per germline, CDR1 MNHNY and CDR2 SVGAGI (reference sequence). Trimming stripped 5 bases from V and 4 bases from J, with 27 bases between. CDR3 length: 18 residues. CDR3 in DNA: TGTGCCAGCAGTCTAAGGGAGCCGGAGGCCGCGGGAATTTACGAGCAGTACTTC. Its protein product is CASSLREPEAAGIYEQYF.